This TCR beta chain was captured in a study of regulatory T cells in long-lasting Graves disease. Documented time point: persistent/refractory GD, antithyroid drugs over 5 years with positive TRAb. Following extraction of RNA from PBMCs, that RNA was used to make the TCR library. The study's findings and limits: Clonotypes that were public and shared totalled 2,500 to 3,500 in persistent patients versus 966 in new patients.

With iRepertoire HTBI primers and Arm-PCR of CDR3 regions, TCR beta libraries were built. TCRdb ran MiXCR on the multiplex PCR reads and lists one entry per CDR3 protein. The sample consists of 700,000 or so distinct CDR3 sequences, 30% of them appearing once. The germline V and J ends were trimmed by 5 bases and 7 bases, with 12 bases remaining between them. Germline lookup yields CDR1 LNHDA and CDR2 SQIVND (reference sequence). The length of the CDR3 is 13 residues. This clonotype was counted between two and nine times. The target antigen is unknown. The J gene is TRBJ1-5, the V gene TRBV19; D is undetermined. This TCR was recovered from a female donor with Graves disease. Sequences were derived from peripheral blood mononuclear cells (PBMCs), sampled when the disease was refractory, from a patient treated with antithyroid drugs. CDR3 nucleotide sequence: TGTGCCAGTAGTTACGCGGGGTCCCAGCCCCAGCATTTT. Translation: CASSYAGSQPQHF.